Following are 26 T cell receptor beta chains from one sample sequenced in a study of T-cell memory formation after mild COVID-19. Each CDR3 protein is one row after TCRdb ran MiXCR on the 5' RACE reads. This sample has approximately 240,000 distinct CDR3 sequences, with around 17% found just once. The material sequenced was PBMCs or a T cell subset sorted from them (not recorded which). The source of these receptors is a man aged 18 to 30 who had mild COVID-19 (a few samples of this study predate the infection). Cell type and time point are not known.

This clonotype was counted ten times or more. The chain uses TRBV7-2 and TRBJ1-3, with unresolved D. Between the trimmed V and J ends, which lost 3 bases and 1 base, there was a span of 4 bases. Per the germline V gene, CDR1 is SGHTA and CDR2 is FQGNSA. The CDR3 has 13 amino acids. CDR3 sequence reads: CASSFNSGNTIYF. CDR3 sequence (DNA): TGTGCCAGCAGCTTTAATTCTGGAAACACCATATATTTT. The whole variable domain, filled in from reference TRBV7-2 and TRBJ1-3, reads GAGVSQSPSNKVTEKGKDVELRCDPISGHTALYWYRQSLGQGLEFLIYFQGNSAPDKSGLPSDRFSAERTGGSVSTLTIQRTQQEDSAVYLCASSFNSGNTIYFGEGSWLTVV.

The chain recombines TRBV7-2 with TRBJ2-2, with 7 bases identical to TRBD1. Germline V CDR1 and CDR2: SGHTA, FQGNSA. This CDR3 region has 15 residues. With V trimmed by 7 bases and J by 7 bases, 12 bases remained unmatched. The CDR3 region has the DNA TGTGCCAGCACCCAAGGGACAGCCGCTTACGGGGAGCTGTTTTTT. This gives the protein CASTQGTAAYGELFF.

There are a few counts of this clonotype. At one of its ends the junction is not consistent with the germline gene, which may arise from a read error. The rearrangement links TRBV20-1 to TRBJ2-3, with D perhaps TRBD2 (5 bases). This CDR3 comprises 15 residues. CDR1 and CDR2 (germline): DFQATT, SNEGSKA (reference sequence). CDR3 loop: CSARGSPGSTDTQYF. DNA for the CDR3: TGCAGTGCGAGAGGGTCCCCGGGGAGCACAGATACGCAGTATTTT.

This clonotype was recorded at least ten times. The chain has TRBV5-1 and TRBJ1-5; the D is unclear. The length of the CDR3 is 15 residues. Trimming stripped 0 bases from V and 5 bases from J, with 12 bases between. Germline V CDR1 and CDR2: SGHRS, YFSETQ. The CDR3 protein is CASSLGANPYQPQHF. The CDR3 nucleotides read TGCGCCAGCAGCTTGGGCGCGAACCCGTATCAGCCCCAGCATTTT. The full variable domain, with the rest looked up from reference TRBV5-1 and TRBJ1-5, is KAGVTQTPRYLIKTRGQQVTLSCSPISGHRSVSWYQQTPGQGLQFLFEYFSETQRNKGNFPGRFSGRQFSNSRSEMNVSTLELGDSALYLCASSLGANPYQPQHFGDGTRLSIL.

CDR3 DNA sequence: TGTGCCAGCAGTTCCAGGGCACACGAGCAGTTCTTC. This translates into CASSSRAHEQFF. The rearrangement uses TRBV6-2 or TRBV6-3 and TRBJ2-1; TRBD1 is a possible D gene (5 bases). Germline V lookup: CDR1 MNHEY, CDR2 SVGEGT. V was trimmed by 4 bases and J by 10 bases, leaving 11 bases between them. The CDR3 extends over 12 amino acids.

The chain is built from TRBV7-2 and TRBJ1-5; D is uncertain. CDR3 length equals 13 residues. The V gene's germline CDR1 is SGHTA and CDR2 FQGNSA. The V end was cut by 2 bases, the J end by 7 bases, with 9 bases between. The CDR3 loop reads CASSLWDWQPQHF. The CDR3 DNA sequence: TGTGCCAGCAGCTTATGGGATTGGCAGCCCCAGCATTTT.

This chain joins TRBV28 and TRBJ1-3; 7 bases map to TRBD1. The V gene's germline CDR1 is MDHEN and CDR2 SYDVKM. The CDR3 spans 17 residues. The trim removed 8 bases at V and 0 bases at J, leaving 13 bases unmatched. Here the CDR3 reads CASGPWDREFSGNTIYF. The CDR3 DNA reads TGTGCCAGCGGCCCTTGGGACAGAGAATTCTCTGGAAACACCATATATTTT.

The chain uses TRBV14 and TRBJ1-4, with D hard to call. Trimming cost V 0 bases and J 8 bases, with 16 bases left between them. The CDR3 has 16 amino acids. Germline V gene data show CDR1 as SGHDN and CDR2 as FVKESK. The CDR3 bases are TGTGCCAGCAGCCAAGATGCGGGAAGACGACGGGAAAAACTGTTTTTT. It yields the protein CASSQDAGRRREKLFF.

This clonotype showed up just a few times. V gene TRBV6-2 or TRBV6-3 combines with J gene TRBJ2-7; D gene unclear. V lost 2 bases, J lost 1 base, and 6 bases lay in between. The CDR3 consists of 13 residues. Looked up from germline, CDR1 is MNHEY and CDR2 is SVGEGT. Here the CDR3 DNA reads TGTGCCAGCAGTTACCGGCATTCCTACGAGCAGTACGTC. It yields the protein CASSYRHSYEQYV.

This clonotype was seen at least ten times. The CDR3 region has the DNA TGCAGTGCTCCAGACAGGCGTAACACCGGGGAGCTGTTTTTT. Amino acid sequence: CSAPDRRNTGELFF. This chain uses TRBV20-1 with TRBJ2-2, with D possibly TRBD1 on 6 matching bases. Trimming cost V 5 bases and J 2 bases, with 12 bases left between them. Germline values: CDR1 DFQATT, CDR2 SNEGSKA (reference sequence). The CDR3 totals 14 residues.

This clonotype was seen a few times. The rearrangement joins TRBV10-3 to TRBJ1-5, with 7 bases aligning to TRBD1. Germline V CDR1 and CDR2: ENHRY, SYGVKD. The J segment lost 3 bases and the V segment lost 5 bases, leaving 7 bases of the junction unmatched. CDR3 length: 15 residues. CDR3 DNA sequence: TGTGCCATCAGTAGACAGGGACTAAACAATCAGCCCCAGCATTTT. Translation gives CAISRQGLNNQPQHF.

This clonotype has only a few counts. This sequence joins TRBV5-1 and TRBJ2-3; possibly TRBD1 for D (5 bases). The CDR3 covers 14 residues. CDR1 and CDR2 from the germline V gene are SGHRS and YFSETQ. Trimming left V 0 bases short and J 4 bases short, with 9 bases between. The CDR3 nucleotides read TGCGCCAGCAGCTTGGGTCAGGGTCCAGATACGCAGTATTTT. Encoded protein: CASSLGQGPDTQYF.

This clonotype was observed at least ten times. This chain connects TRBV5-4 to TRBJ2-7; no definite D call. The CDR3 loop spans 12 amino acids. Trimming cost V 1 base and J 6 bases, with 8 bases left between them. Germline V CDR1 and CDR2: SGHNT, YYREEE (reference sequence). This CDR3 is CASSLIGTEQYF. The DNA of the CDR3 is TGTGCCAGCAGCTTGATAGGAACCGAGCAGTACTTC. Looking up the rest from reference TRBV5-4 and TRBJ2-7 gives the full variable domain: ETGVTQSPTHLIKTRGQQVTLRCSSQSGHNTVSWYQQALGQGPQFIFQYYREEENGRGNFPPRFSGLQFPNYSSELNVNALELDDSALYLCASSLIGTEQYFGPGTRLTVT.

Only a few counts were recorded for this clonotype. This rearrangement joins TRBV4-1 to TRBJ1-1, with 8 bases lining up with TRBD1. The CDR3 contains 17 residues. Germline loops: CDR1 MGHRA, CDR2 YSYEKL. V lost 0 bases, J lost 3 bases, and 9 bases stayed unmatched. The CDR3, as DNA: TGCGCCAGCAGCCAAGATTTTTTCGTGACAGGGGACACTGAAGCTTTCTTT. Amino acid sequence: CASSQDFFVTGDTEAFF.

This clonotype has only one observation. V is TRBV6-2 or TRBV6-3 and J is TRBJ2-1; D may be TRBD2 (6 bases). V shed 0 bases and J shed 0 bases, with 15 bases lying between them. The germline CDR1 and CDR2 sequences are MNHEY and SVGEGT. This CDR3 is built from 18 residues. The CDR3, as DNA: TGTGCCAGCAGTTACTCAACAAGGGACTCGAACTCCTACAATGAGCAGTTCTTC. As protein: CASSYSTRDSNSYNEQFF.

The table lists this clonotype with a few counts. This chain links TRBV7-8 with TRBJ1-2; no clear D gene. Looked up from germline, CDR1 is SGHVS and CDR2 is FQNEAQ. The CDR3 contains 13 residues. Trimming removed 5 bases at V and 8 bases at J, with 15 bases between. The CDR3 DNA reads as TGTGCCAGCAGCGGCCGGGCTGGGCCGGGCTACACCTTC. It encodes CASSGRAGPGYTF.

The chain is built from TRBV6-2 or TRBV6-3 and TRBJ1-5; D is unclear. The CDR3 is made up of 14 amino acids. CDR1 and CDR2 (germline): MNHEY, SVGEGT. V lost 6 bases to trimming and J lost 5 bases, with 14 bases between them. The CDR3 loop reads CASSTINSYQPQHF. The CDR3 region has the DNA TGTGCCAGCAGCACAATCAATTCCTATCAGCCCCAGCATTTT.

V usage is TRBV19 and J usage is TRBJ1-1, with 11 bases aligning to TRBD1. V was pared by 2 bases and J by 4 bases, with 3 bases of the junction left unmatched. The CDR3 sequence is 15 residues long. Germline V gene lookup returns CDR1 LNHDA and CDR2 SQIVND (reference sequence). The CDR3 DNA is TGTGCCAGTAGTATAATGGGACAGGGGGGCACTGAAGCTTTCTTT. Translation: CASSIMGQGGTEAFF.

This clonotype was picked up a small number of times. This rearrangement joins TRBV5-1 to TRBJ1-2; a weak D match, TRBD1 (5 bases). Germline CDR1 is SGHRS and CDR2 is YFSETQ. This CDR3 comprises 13 residues. Trimming took off 3 bases at V and 6 bases at J, with 12 bases between the two ends. In DNA form, the CDR3 reads TGCGCCAGCAGCTCAGGGTCGGTGCATGGCTACACCTTC. Amino acid sequence: CASSSGSVHGYTF.

The V gene is TRBV4-2, the J gene TRBJ2-1; 8 positions match TRBD2. The CDR3 sequence is 15 residues long. V gave up 4 bases and J gave up 2 bases; unmatched junction bases: 4. Germline values: CDR1 LGHNA, CDR2 YNFKEQ. CDR3 sequence: CASSLARGAYNEQFF. The CDR3 nucleotides read TGTGCCAGCAGCCTCGCGCGGGGGGCCTACAATGAGCAGTTCTTC.

The chain joins TRBV24-1 to TRBJ2-3; D remains unclear. Trimming removed 8 bases from V and 0 bases from J, with 5 bases in between. CDR1 and CDR2 from the germline V gene are KGHDR and SFDVKD. CDR3 length: 12 residues. The CDR3 DNA is TGTGCCACCAAGGGCAGCACAGATACGCAGTATTTT. Its protein product is CATKGSTDTQYF.

This sequence joins TRBV6-5 and TRBJ2-1; tentative D call: TRBD1 (6 bases). The CDR3 runs to 14 residues. Germline lookup yields CDR1 MNHEY and CDR2 SVGAGI. Trimming took 7 bases from V and 8 from J, leaving 18 bases between them. The CDR3 is CASTNLGGRDEQFF. CDR3 DNA: TGTGCCAGCACCAATTTAGGGGGAAGGGATGAGCAGTTCTTC.

The chain couples TRBV2 to TRBJ2-7; D call uncertain. V shed 4 bases and J shed 5 bases, with 9 bases lying between them. The CDR3 spans 12 residues. CDR1 is SNHLY, CDR2 FYNNEI, per germline. CDR3 region: CASSGLVDEQYF. DNA for the CDR3: TGTGCCAGCAGTGGGTTGGTTGACGAGCAGTACTTC.

This clonotype was observed at least ten times. The chain carries TRBV5-1 and TRBJ2-1, with 7 bases fitting TRBD1. CDR1 is SGHRS and CDR2 is YFSETQ in the germline V gene. This CDR3 region has 16 residues. V shed 0 bases and J 1 base; nucleotides not matched to a gene: 4. CDR3 protein: CASSLGQGVSYNEQFF. The CDR3 DNA is TGCGCCAGCAGCTTGGGACAGGGAGTTTCCTACAATGAGCAGTTCTTC. Full variable domain (remainder filled in from reference TRBV5-1 and TRBJ2-1): KAGVTQTPRYLIKTRGQQVTLSCSPISGHRSVSWYQQTPGQGLQFLFEYFSETQRNKGNFPGRFSGRQFSNSRSEMNVSTLELGDSALYLCASSLGQGVSYNEQFFGPGTRLTVL.

This clonotype occurred a few times. The chain uses TRBV5-1 and TRBJ2-4; D unresolved. Deletions cut 3 bases from V and 1 base from J, with 11 bases between. Germline lookup yields CDR1 SGHRS and CDR2 YFSETQ. The CDR3 is 15 amino acids. The CDR3 sequence is CASSSDLLAKNIQYF. The CDR3 DNA is TGCGCCAGCAGCTCGGATCTTCTTGCCAAAAACATTCAGTACTTC.

The V call is TRBV18, the J call TRBJ2-7, with 9 positions matching TRBD1. Germline CDR1 reads KGHSH; CDR2 reads LQKENI. Germline trimming cut 6 bases from V and 5 bases from J; bases unmatched to any gene: 11. The CDR3 contains 15 residues. This chain's CDR3 is CASSPIPGQGNEQYF. The CDR3 bases are TGTGCCAGCTCTCCTATCCCTGGACAGGGGAACGAGCAGTACTTC.